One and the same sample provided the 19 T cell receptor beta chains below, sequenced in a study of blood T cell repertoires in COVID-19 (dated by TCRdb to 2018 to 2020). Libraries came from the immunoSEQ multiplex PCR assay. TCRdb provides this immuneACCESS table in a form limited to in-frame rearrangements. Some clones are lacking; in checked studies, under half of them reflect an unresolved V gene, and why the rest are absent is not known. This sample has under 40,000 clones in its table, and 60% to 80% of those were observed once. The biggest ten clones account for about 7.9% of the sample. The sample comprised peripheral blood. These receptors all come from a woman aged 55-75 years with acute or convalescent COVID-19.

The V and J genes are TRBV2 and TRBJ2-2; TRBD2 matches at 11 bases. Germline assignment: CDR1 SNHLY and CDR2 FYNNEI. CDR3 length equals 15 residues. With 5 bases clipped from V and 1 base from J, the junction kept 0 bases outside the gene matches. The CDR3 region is CASSTSGGNTGELFF. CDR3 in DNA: TGTGCCAGCAGTACTAGCGGGGGGAACACCGGGGAGCTGTTTTTT.

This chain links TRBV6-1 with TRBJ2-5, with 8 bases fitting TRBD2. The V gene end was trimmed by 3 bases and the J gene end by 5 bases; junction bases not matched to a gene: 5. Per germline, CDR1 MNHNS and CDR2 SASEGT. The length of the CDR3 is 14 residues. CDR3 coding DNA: TGTGCCAGCAGTGACGGCGGGGGGATGGAGACCCAGTACTTC. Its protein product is CASSDGGGMETQYF.

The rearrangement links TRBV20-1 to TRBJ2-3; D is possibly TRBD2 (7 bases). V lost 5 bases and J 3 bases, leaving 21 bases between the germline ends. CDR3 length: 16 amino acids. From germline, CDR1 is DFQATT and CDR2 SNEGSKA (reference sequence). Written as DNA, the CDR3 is TGCAGTGCTGGTGATGGTGGGGGGGCGACAACAGATACGCAGTATTTT. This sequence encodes CSAGDGGGATTDTQYF.

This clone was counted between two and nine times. In DNA form, the CDR3 reads TGCAGCGTTGAAGGGCGACAGGGGGCTCCGCGCGCTTTCTTT. It is translated as CSVEGRQGAPRAFF. V gene TRBV29-1 combines with J gene TRBJ1-1; 10 bases are a match to TRBD1. This CDR3 is 14 amino acids long. V lost 1 base, J lost 11 bases, and 10 bases stayed unmatched. Germline CDR1 is SQVTM and CDR2 is ANQGSEA. Variable domain in full (rest from reference TRBV29-1 and TRBJ1-1): SAVISQKPSRDICQRGTSLTIQCQVDSQVTMMFWYRQQPGQSLTLIATANQGSEATYESGFVIDKFPISRPNLTFSTLTVSNMSPEDSSIYLCSVEGRQGAPRAFFGQGTRLTVV.

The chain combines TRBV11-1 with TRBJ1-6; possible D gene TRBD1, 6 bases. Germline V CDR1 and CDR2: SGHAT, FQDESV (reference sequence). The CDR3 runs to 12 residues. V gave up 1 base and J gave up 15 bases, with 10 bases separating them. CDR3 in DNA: TGTGCCAGCAGCTTAGGGGACAACGTCCTCCACTTT. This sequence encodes CASSLGDNVLHF.

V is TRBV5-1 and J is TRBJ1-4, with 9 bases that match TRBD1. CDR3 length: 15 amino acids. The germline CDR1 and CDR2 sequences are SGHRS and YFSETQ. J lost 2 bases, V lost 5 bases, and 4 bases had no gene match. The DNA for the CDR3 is TGCGCCAGCAGGGAGACAGGGGGGACTAATGAAAAACTGTTTTTT. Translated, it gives CASRETGGTNEKLFF.

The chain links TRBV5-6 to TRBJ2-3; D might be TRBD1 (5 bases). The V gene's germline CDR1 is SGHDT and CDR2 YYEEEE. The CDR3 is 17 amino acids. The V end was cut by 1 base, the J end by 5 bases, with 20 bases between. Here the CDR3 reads CASSLPQARVDGDTQYF. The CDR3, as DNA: TGTGCCAGCAGCTTGCCGCAGGCCAGGGTAGATGGAGATACGCAGTATTTT.

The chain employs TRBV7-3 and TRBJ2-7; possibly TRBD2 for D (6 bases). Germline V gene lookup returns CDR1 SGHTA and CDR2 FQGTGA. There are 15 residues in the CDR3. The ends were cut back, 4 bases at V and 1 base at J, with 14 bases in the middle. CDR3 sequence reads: CASSYTGTGSYEQYF. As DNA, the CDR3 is TGTGCCAGCAGCTACACCGGGACTGGTTCCTACGAGCAGTACTTC.

CDR3 amino acids: CASRQGLLPGYTF. The CDR3 DNA reads TGTGCCAGCCGACAGGGGCTACTTCCAGGCTACACCTTC. The rearrangement joins TRBV2 to TRBJ1-2, with 8 bases that match TRBD1. Germline assignment: CDR1 SNHLY and CDR2 FYNNEI. This CDR3 contains 13 residues. With V trimmed by 8 bases and J by 8 bases, 10 bases remained unmatched. Based on the CDR3 plus reference TRBV2 and TRBJ1-2, the full variable domain is EPEVTQTPSHQVTQMGQEVILRCVPISNHLYFYWYRQILGQKVEFLVSFYNNEISEKSEIFDDQFSVERPDGSNFTLKIRSTKLEDSAMYFCASRQGLLPGYTFGSGTRLTVV.

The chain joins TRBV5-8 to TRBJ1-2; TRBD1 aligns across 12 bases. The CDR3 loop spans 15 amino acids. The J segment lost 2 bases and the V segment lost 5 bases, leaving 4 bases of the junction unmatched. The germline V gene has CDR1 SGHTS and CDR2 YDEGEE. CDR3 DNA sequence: TGTGCCAGCAGACAGGGGACAGGGGGCAACTATGGCTACACCTTC. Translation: CASRQGTGGNYGYTF.

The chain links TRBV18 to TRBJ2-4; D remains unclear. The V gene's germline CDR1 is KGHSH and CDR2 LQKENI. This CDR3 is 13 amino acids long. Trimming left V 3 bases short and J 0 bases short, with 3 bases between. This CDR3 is CASSPIAKNIQYF. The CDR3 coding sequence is TGTGCCAGCTCACCCATAGCCAAAAACATTCAGTACTTC.

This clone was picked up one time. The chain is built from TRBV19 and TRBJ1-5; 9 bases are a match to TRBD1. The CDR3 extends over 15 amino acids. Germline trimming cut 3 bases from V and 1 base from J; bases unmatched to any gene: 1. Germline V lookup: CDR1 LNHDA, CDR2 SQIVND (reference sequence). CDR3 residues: CASSIGQGSNQPQHF. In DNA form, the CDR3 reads TGTGCCAGTAGTATTGGACAGGGGAGCAATCAGCCCCAGCATTTT.

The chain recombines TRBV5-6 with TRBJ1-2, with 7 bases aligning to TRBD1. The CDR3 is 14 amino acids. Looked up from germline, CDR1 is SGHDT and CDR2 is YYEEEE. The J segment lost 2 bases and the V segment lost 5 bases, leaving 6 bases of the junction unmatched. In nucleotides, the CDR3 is TGTGCCAGCAGAACCGGGACAGAAAACTATGGCTACACCTTC. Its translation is CASRTGTENYGYTF.

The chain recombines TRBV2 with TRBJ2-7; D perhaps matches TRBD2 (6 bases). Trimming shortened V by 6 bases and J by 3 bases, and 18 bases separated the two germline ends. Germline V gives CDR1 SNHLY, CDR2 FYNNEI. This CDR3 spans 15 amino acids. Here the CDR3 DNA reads TGTGCCAGCAGCGACGGGGCGCGGGGTGGCTACGAGCAGTACTTC. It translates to CASSDGARGGYEQYF.

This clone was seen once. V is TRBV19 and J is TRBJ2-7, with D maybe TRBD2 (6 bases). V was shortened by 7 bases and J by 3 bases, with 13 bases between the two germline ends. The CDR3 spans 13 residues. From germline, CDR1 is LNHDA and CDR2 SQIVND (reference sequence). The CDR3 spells CASKRADYYEQYF. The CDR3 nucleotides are TGTGCCAGTAAGCGTGCGGACTACTACGAGCAGTACTTC.

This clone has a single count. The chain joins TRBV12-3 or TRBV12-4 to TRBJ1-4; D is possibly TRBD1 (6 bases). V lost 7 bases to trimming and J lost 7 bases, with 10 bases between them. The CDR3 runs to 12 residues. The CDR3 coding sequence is TGTGCCAGCAAGGGGGTCTTTGAAAAACTGTTTTTT. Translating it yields CASKGVFEKLFF.

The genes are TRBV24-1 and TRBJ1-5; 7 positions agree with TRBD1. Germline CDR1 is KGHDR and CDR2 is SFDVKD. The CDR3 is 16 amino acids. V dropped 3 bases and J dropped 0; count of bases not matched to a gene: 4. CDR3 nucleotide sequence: TGTGCCACCAGTGATGACAGGGAATATAGCAATCAGCCCCAGCATTTT. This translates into CATSDDREYSNQPQHF.

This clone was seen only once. CDR3 region: CAWGRGRGTANSPLHF. The DNA for the CDR3 is TGTGCCTGGGGTCGGGGCCGTGGGACAGCTAATTCACCCCTCCACTTT. This chain joins TRBV30 and TRBJ1-6, with 7 bases matching TRBD1. There are 16 residues in the CDR3. V shed 5 bases, J shed 6 bases, and the junction held 13 bases outside the gene matches. CDR1 and CDR2 from the germline V gene are GTSNPN and SVGIG (reference sequence). The variable domain in full, with the rest retrieved from reference TRBV30 and TRBJ1-6, is SQTIHQWPATLVQPVGSPLSLECTVEGTSNPNLYWYRQAAGRGLQLLFYSVGIGQISSEVPQNLSASRPQDRQFILSSKKLLLSDSGFYLCAWGRGRGTANSPLHFGNGTRLTVT.

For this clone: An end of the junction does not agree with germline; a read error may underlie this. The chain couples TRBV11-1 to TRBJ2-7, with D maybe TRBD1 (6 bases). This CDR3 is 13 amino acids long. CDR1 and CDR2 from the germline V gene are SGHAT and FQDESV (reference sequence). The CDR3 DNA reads TGTGCCAGCAGCTTATCCGAACAGGGTATCTTGAGCTTC. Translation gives CASSLSEQGILSF.